This paragraph reports one T cell receptor beta chain. Its antigen is not identified. The germline CDR1 and CDR2 sequences are DFQATT and SNEGSKA (reference sequence). This CDR3 is 15 amino acids long. V lost 6 bases and J lost 6; bases outside the gene matches: 13. The sample belongs to a study of CD8 T cells in Susac syndrome. General observations from the study: In Susac syndrome, CD4+ T cell repertoires lacked any clonal expansion.

Roughly 0.45 to 1 ug RNA was reverse transcribed with random hexamers. The amplification used immunoSEQ multiplex PCR on TCR beta CDR3; it spanned 54 Vbeta and 13 Jbeta. TCRdb fed the immunoSEQ multiplex PCR reads into MiXCR, producing one record per CDR3 protein. There are about 180,000 distinct CDR3 sequences in the sample; about 94% occur only once, and 0.099% lies in the top ten. This sequence joins TRBV20-1 and TRBJ1-2, with TRBD1 identical over 10 bases. The TCR was taken from a human donor with Susac syndrome. The sequenced sample was CD4+ T cells from PBMCs. CDR3 amino acids: CSAKGDPDRGHGYTF. The CDR3 DNA reads as TGCAGTGCCAAGGGGGACCCCGACAGGGGGCATGGCTACACCTTC.